This TCR beta chain came from a study of naive and memory T cell subsets. Study conclusions and caveats: No ground truth validated the naive and memory repertoire findings. Over 95% of naive TCR sequences appeared only once, unlike memory subsets. Especially in CD8 cells, naive repertoires contained a few larger clonotypes, possibly CD45RA-re-expressing memory cells.

Four subsets defined by CD45RA and CD27 were sorted after CD3, CD4, CD8 and live/dead staining. This clonotype was detected a few times. Antigen unknown. Both TRBC1 and TRBC2 were covered by a beta constant-region primer of two equimolar oligonucleotides. Four rounds of PCR amplified the ligated cDNA using nested alpha and beta constant-region primers plus SP2. An oligonucleotide with the SP2 primer and a 12-nucleotide UMI was ligated to the cDNA 3' end. TCRdb passed the UMI-ligation and nested PCR reads through MiXCR, listing each CDR3 protein once. The table records roughly 150,000 distinct CDR3 sequences, about a fifth of them present only once. CDR3 length equals 15 residues. The germline gives CDR1 LNHDA, CDR2 SQIVND (reference sequence). With 3 bases clipped from V and 2 bases from J, the junction kept 6 bases outside the gene matches.

V gene TRBV19 combines with J gene TRBJ2-5, with 7 bases fitting TRBD2. The material sequenced was naive CD8+ T cells from blood. The origin of this receptor is a human donor in good health. The CDR3 coding sequence is TGTGCCAGTAGTATCCGCGGGAGTCCTCAAGAGACCCAGTACTTC. Its translation: CASSIRGSPQETQYF.